One and the same sample provided the 15 T cell receptor beta chains below, sequenced in a study of T-cell reconstitution after alpha-beta-depleted transplantation in children. A library of TCRbeta sequences, prepared with unique molecular identifiers, was generated. TCRdb itself ran the PCR reads through MiXCR, one entry per CDR3 protein. The table shows hundreds of thousands of distinct CDR3 sequences, with over 9.5% occurring only once. The sequencing used PBMCs, collected before TCRalphabeta/CD19-depleted stem cell transplant. These receptors were collected from a child younger than 10 with inherited bone marrow failure, due to receive a stem cell transplant.

V gene TRBV11-2 combines with J gene TRBJ2-5; 13 bases align to TRBD2. The length of the CDR3 is 18 residues. V lost 4 bases, J lost 1 base, and 9 bases stayed unmatched. CDR1 and CDR2 from the germline V gene are SGHAT and FQNNGV. This CDR3 reads CASSSRTSGGQVQETQYF. CDR3 DNA sequence: TGTGCCAGCAGCTCCCGGACTAGCGGGGGCCAAGTCCAAGAGACCCAGTACTTC.

The chain has TRBV12-3 or TRBV12-4 and TRBJ1-5, with 10 nucleotides matching TRBD1. The CDR3 has 16 amino acids. The ends lost 2 bases at V and 7 bases at J; junction bases unmatched: 8. CDR3 sequence: CASSLFRDRGMQPQHF. The CDR3 DNA reads TGTGCCAGCAGTTTATTTAGGGACAGGGGTATGCAGCCCCAGCATTTT.

This clonotype was counted many times. In DNA form, the CDR3 reads TGTGCCAGCAGCCCCCCGGAGGAGGCCTACGAGCAGTACTTC. Translation: CASSPPEEAYEQYF. The J gene is TRBJ2-7, the V gene TRBV7-9; a possible D gene is TRBD2 (5 bases). The V gene's germline CDR1 is SEHNR and CDR2 FQNEAQ (reference sequence). The CDR3 spans 14 residues. V lost 5 bases and J lost 2, with 13 bases in between.

Comments on this clonotype: A read error may be the cause here, since a much bigger clone is one base away. The chain recombines TRBV24-1 with TRBJ2-3; D gene ambiguous. Germline V CDR1 and CDR2: KGHDR, SFDVKD. The CDR3 loop spans 16 amino acids. CDR3 coding DNA: TGTGACACCAGTGACCCGACGGAATTCCCCACAGATACGCAGTATTTT. Its protein is CDTSDPTEFPTDTQYF.

In its sample, this clonotype was seen many times. The chain recombines TRBV28 with TRBJ1-4, with D unclear. The V end lost 2 bases, the J end lost 10 bases, and 5 bases lay between the germline ends. CDR1 and CDR2 (germline): MDHEN, SYDVKM. The CDR3 consists of 11 residues. The CDR3 coding sequence is TGTGCCAGCAGTTTAAGAGGAAAACTGTTTTTT. Its protein is CASSLRGKLFF.

The chain has TRBV7-8 and TRBJ2-5; 7 bases agree with TRBD1. The V gene's germline CDR1 is SGHVS and CDR2 FQNEAQ. The CDR3 has 15 amino acids. Trimming took 5 bases from V and 6 from J; bases not matched to a gene: 12. The CDR3 reads CASSVGQPGRQTQYF. Written as DNA, the CDR3 is TGTGCCAGCAGCGTGGGACAGCCTGGCCGTCAGACCCAGTACTTC.

This clonotype appeared a few times. The chain has TRBV7-2 and TRBJ2-1, with D possibly matching TRBD1 (6 bases). The CDR3 consists of 13 residues. Germline V gene lookup returns CDR1 SGHTA and CDR2 FQGNSA. Trimming cost V 5 bases and J 15 bases, with 20 bases left between them. This chain's CDR3 is CASSAKGGVPGFF. In DNA, the CDR3 is TGTGCCAGCAGCGCAAAAGGGGGAGTGCCTGGGTTCTTC. Full variable domain (rest looked up from reference TRBV7-2 and TRBJ2-1): GAGVSQSPSNKVTEKGKDVELRCDPISGHTALYWYRQSLGQGLEFLIYFQGNSAPDKSGLPSDRFSAERTGGSVSTLTIQRTQQEDSAVYLCASSAKGGVPGFFGPGTRLTVL.

The table lists this clonotype with a few counts. This chain uses TRBV20-1 with TRBJ2-1; 10 nucleotides line up with TRBD2. Germline loops: CDR1 DFQATT, CDR2 SNEGSKA (reference sequence). The J segment lost 5 bases and the V segment lost 0 bases, leaving 13 bases of the junction unmatched. This CDR3 spans 18 amino acids. The CDR3 nucleotides are TGCAGTGCTAGAGATCGATGGCTAGCGGGAGAGGTCGACAATGAGCAGTTCTTC. Amino acid sequence: CSARDRWLAGEVDNEQFF.

In this sample, this clonotype turned up a few times. V and J are TRBV3-1 and TRBJ2-3; TRBD2 matches 8 bases. The CDR3 spans 15 residues. Germline CDR1 is LGHDT and CDR2 is YNNKEL (reference sequence). The trim removed 3 bases at V and 0 bases at J, leaving 2 bases unmatched. CDR3 sequence reads: CASSHAGGSTDTQYF. The CDR3 region has the DNA TGTGCCAGCAGCCATGCGGGAGGAAGCACAGATACGCAGTATTTT.

This clonotype was detected only a few times. V gene TRBV25-1 combines with J gene TRBJ2-7; D remains ambiguous. V lost 3 bases to trimming and J lost 2 bases, with 11 bases between them. The CDR3 runs 14 residues. Germline assignment: CDR1 MGHDK and CDR2 SYGVNS. The CDR3 protein is CASSDPGRTYEQYF. CDR3 in DNA: TGTGCCAGCAGTGATCCGGGCCGCACCTACGAGCAGTACTTC.

This clonotype appeared many times. V usage is TRBV20-1 and J usage is TRBJ2-5; D remains unclear. CDR3 size: 12 residues. Germline V lookup: CDR1 DFQATT, CDR2 SNEGSKA (reference sequence). Trimming pared 6 bases from V and 1 base from J, leaving 9 bases between. The CDR3 DNA reads as TGCAGTGCCGGACGGTCCCAAGAGACCCAGTACTTC. Protein: CSAGRSQETQYF.

This clonotype was observed a handful of times. The chain joins TRBV29-1 to TRBJ1-2; possible D gene TRBD1, 5 bases. The CDR3 contains 12 residues. The V gene's germline CDR1 is SQVTM and CDR2 ANQGSEA. The V gene lost 3 bases and the J gene lost 4 bases, with 9 bases spanning the gap. The CDR3 DNA is TGCAGCGTTGATGGTGGGGGCTATGGCTACACCTTC. The encoded protein is CSVDGGGYGYTF.

This clonotype showed up many times. V is TRBV12-3 or TRBV12-4 and J is TRBJ1-5; D may be TRBD1 (5 bases). The CDR3 is made up of 16 amino acids. Trimming stripped 3 bases from V and 0 bases from J, with 12 bases between. The CDR3 DNA reads as TGTGCCAGCAGTTTTGGGTCGACAGCTAGCAATCAGCCCCAGCATTTT. Amino acid sequence: CASSFGSTASNQPQHF.

As regards this clonotype: A much larger clone differs from this one at a single base, so this may be a read error. V is TRBV20-1 and J is TRBJ2-5; TRBD2 matches 10 bases. The CDR3 is 14 amino acids. V dropped 6 bases and J dropped 5; count of bases not matched to a gene: 9. Germline loops: CDR1 DFQATT, CDR2 SNEGSKA (reference sequence). The CDR3 spells CSAHPGLATETQYF. CDR3 DNA sequence: TGCAGTGCGCACCCGGGACTAGCGACGGAGACCCAGTACTTC.

This clonotype was counted only a few times. The rearrangement uses TRBV28 and TRBJ2-5; 7 bases agree with TRBD1. With V trimmed by 4 bases and J by 5 bases, 10 bases remained unmatched. This CDR3 spans 15 amino acids. Germline-derived CDR1 and CDR2 are MDHEN and SYDVKM. The CDR3: CASSYPTQGRETQYF. The CDR3 DNA reads as TGTGCCAGCAGTTACCCCACACAGGGGCGGGAGACCCAGTACTTC.